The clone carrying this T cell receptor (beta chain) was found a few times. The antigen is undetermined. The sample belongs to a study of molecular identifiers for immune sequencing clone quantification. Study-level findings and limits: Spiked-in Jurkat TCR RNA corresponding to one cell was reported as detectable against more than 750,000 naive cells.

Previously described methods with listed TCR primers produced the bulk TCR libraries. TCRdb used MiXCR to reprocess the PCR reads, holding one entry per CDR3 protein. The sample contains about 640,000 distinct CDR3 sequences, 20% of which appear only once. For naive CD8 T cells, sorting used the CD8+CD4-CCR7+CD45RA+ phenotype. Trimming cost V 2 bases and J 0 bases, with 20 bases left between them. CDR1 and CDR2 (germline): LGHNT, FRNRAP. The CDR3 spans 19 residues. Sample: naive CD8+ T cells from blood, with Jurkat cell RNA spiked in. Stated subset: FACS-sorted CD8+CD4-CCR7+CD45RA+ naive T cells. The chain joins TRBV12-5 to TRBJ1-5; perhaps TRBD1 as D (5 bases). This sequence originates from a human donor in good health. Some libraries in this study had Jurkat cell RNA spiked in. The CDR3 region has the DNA TGTGCTAGTGGTTTGCCGAAGGGACTGAGCGGGAGTAGCAATCAGCCCCAGCATTTT. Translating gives CASGLPKGLSGSSNQPQHF. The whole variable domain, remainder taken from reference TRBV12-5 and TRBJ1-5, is DARVTQTPRHKVTEMGQEVTMRCQPILGHNTVFWYRQTMMQGLELLAYFRNRAPLDDSGMPKDRFSAEMPDATLATLKIQPSEPRDSAVYFCASGLPKGLSGSSNQPQHFGDGTRLSIL.